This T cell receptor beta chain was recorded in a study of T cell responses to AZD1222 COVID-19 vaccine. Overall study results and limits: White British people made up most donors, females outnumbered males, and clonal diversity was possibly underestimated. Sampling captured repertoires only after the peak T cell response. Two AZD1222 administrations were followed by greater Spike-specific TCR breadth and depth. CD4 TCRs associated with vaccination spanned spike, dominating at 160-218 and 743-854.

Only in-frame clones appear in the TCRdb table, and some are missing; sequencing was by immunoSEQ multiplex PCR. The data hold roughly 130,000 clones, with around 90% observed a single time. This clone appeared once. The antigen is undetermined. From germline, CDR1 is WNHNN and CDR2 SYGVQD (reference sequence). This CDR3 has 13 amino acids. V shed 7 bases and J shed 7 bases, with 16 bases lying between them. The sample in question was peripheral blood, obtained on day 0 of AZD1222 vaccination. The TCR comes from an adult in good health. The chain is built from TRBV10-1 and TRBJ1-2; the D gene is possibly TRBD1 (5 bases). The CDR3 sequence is CASIQLRDAGYTF. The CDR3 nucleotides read TGCGCCAGCATCCAGCTCCGGGACGCTGGCTACACCTTC.